This entry concerns a single T cell receptor (beta chain). Reverse transcription of about 0.45 to 1 ug RNA used random hexamers. TCRdb re-derived calls from the immunoSEQ multiplex PCR reads in MiXCR, one entry per CDR3 protein. This table holds approximately 120,000 distinct CDR3 sequences, roughly 89% found once. The CDR3 loop spans 13 amino acids. Trimming stripped 0 bases from V and 3 bases from J, with 7 bases between. Germline CDR1 and CDR2: SGHNT and YYREEE (reference sequence). The data were obtained in a study of CD8 T cells in Susac syndrome. Sequencing of TCR beta was performed on blood CD8+ T cells and on blood CD4+ T cells.

This clonotype originated in a human donor with multiple sclerosis. The chain is built from TRBV5-4 and TRBJ2-7; D is undetermined. Sequenced material: CD8+ T cells from PBMCs. The CDR3 here is CASSLGANYEQYF. CDR3 DNA sequence: TGTGCCAGCAGCTTGGGGGCGAACTACGAGCAGTACTTC.